This T cell receptor (beta chain) came from a study of T cell clonotyping in hematopoietic cell transplantation. CDR3 length equals 12 residues. Per the germline V gene, CDR1 is SQVTM and CDR2 is ANQGSEA. Trimming left V 4 bases short and J 7 bases short, with 13 bases between. Only in-frame clones appear in the TCRdb table, and some are missing; sequencing was by immunoSEQ multiplex PCR. The sample holds approximately 75,000 clones, roughly 93% seen once. This clone appeared once. This chain links TRBV29-1 with TRBJ1-1; no clear D. This TCR was recovered from a man aged 50 or older in good health. Some clones in this sample may be carry-over from other donors' samples. Sequencing was done on a sample of peripheral blood mononuclear cells. The CDR3 nucleotides read TGCAGCGTTGTGCGCCCATCGGGTGAAGCTTTCTTT. Translation gives CSVVRPSGEAFF.